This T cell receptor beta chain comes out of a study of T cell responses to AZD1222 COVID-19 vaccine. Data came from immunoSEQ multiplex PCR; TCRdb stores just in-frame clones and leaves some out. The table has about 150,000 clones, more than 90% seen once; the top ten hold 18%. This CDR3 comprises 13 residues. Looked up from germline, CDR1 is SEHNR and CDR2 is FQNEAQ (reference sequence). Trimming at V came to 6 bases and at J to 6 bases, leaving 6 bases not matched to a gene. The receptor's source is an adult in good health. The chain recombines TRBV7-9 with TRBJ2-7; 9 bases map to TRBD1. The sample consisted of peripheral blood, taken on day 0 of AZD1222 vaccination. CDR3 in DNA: TGTGCCAGCAGGGGACAGGGTAAGCGCGAGCAGTACTTC. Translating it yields CASRGQGKREQYF.